Listed below are T cell receptor beta chains from one sample, sequenced in a study of vaccination and CD4 T cells after COVID-19. TCRdb re-called the PCR reads through MiXCR, storing one row per CDR3 protein. The data hold some 19,000 distinct CDR3 sequences, with about two fifths observed a single time. No cognate antigen is known for these TCRs. The specimen was cultured CD4+ T cells from blood. The origin of the receptors is a human donor with COVID-19. Both conserved end residues are part of each CDR3. A D gene is named only where the DNA matches it firmly. Expanded clones get a size class; other rows say once, few or many, or leave the size out.

cdr3_aa: CASSQESRETLYEQYF; cdr3_nt: TGTGCCAGCAGCCAAGAAAGCCGGGAAACACTCTACGAGCAGTACTTC; j_call: TRBJ2-7; clone_size: -; d_call: -; v_call: TRBV4-2
cdr3_aa: CASSLGLGRELFF; cdr3_nt: TGCGCCAGCAGCTTGGGTCTGGGCCGGGAGCTGTTTTTT; j_call: TRBJ2-2; clone_size: -; d_call: -; v_call: TRBV5-1
cdr3_aa: CASSMANEQFF; cdr3_nt: TGTGCCAGTAGTATGGCCAATGAGCAGTTCTTC; j_call: TRBJ2-1; clone_size: once; d_call: -; v_call: TRBV19
cdr3_aa: CASSFTNTEAFF; cdr3_nt: TGTGCCAGCAGTTTTACGAACACTGAAGCTTTCTTT; j_call: TRBJ1-1; clone_size: few; d_call: -; v_call: TRBV28
cdr3_aa: CASSLSQGHQETQYF; cdr3_nt: TGTGCCAGCAGCTTATCACAGGGACATCAAGAGACCCAGTACTTC; j_call: TRBJ2-5; clone_size: few; d_call: -; v_call: TRBV7-6
cdr3_aa: CASSLTAGHYGYTF; cdr3_nt: TGTGCCAGCAGCTTAACAGCAGGGCACTATGGCTACACCTTC; j_call: TRBJ1-2; clone_size: -; d_call: -; v_call: TRBV7-3
cdr3_aa: CASSLGKETQYF; cdr3_nt: TGCGCCAGCAGCTTGGGGAAGGAGACCCAGTACTTC; j_call: TRBJ2-5; clone_size: few; d_call: -; v_call: TRBV5-1
cdr3_aa: CASSLGGGITDTQYF; cdr3_nt: TGTGCCAGCAGCTTAGGGGGGGGAATCACAGATACGCAGTATTTT; j_call: TRBJ2-3; clone_size: -; d_call: TRBD2; v_call: TRBV7-8
cdr3_aa: CSAGGQGGYGYTF; cdr3_nt: TGCAGTGCTGGGGGACAGGGAGGCTATGGCTACACCTTC; j_call: TRBJ1-2; clone_size: few; d_call: TRBD1; v_call: TRBV20-1
cdr3_aa: CASSFGLLAGGPEEQYF; cdr3_nt: TGTGCCAGCAGCTTTGGTTTACTAGCGGGGGGACCCGAGGAGCAGTACTTC; j_call: TRBJ2-7; clone_size: -; d_call: TRBD2; v_call: TRBV7-2
cdr3_aa: CASSLASSGGASQYF; cdr3_nt: TGTGCCAGCAGCTTAGCCTCTAGCGGGGGGGCATCACAGTATTTT; j_call: TRBJ2-3; clone_size: -; d_call: TRBD2; v_call: TRBV7-2
cdr3_aa: CASSSTGLDEQYF; cdr3_nt: TGTGCCAGCAGCTCGACAGGGTTGGACGAGCAGTACTTC; j_call: TRBJ2-7; clone_size: -; d_call: TRBD1; v_call: TRBV11-1
cdr3_aa: CASRLAGGPDTQYF; cdr3_nt: TGCGCCAGCAGACTAGCGGGGGGGCCAGATACGCAGTATTTT; j_call: TRBJ2-3; clone_size: -; d_call: TRBD2; v_call: TRBV10-2
cdr3_aa: CASSSGQFNYGYTF; cdr3_nt: TGTGCCAGCAGCTCGGGACAGTTTAACTATGGCTACACCTTC; j_call: TRBJ1-2; clone_size: -; d_call: TRBD1; v_call: TRBV5-4
cdr3_aa: CASSDSGAVGTNEQFF; cdr3_nt: TGTGCCAGCAGTGACTCGGGGGCGGTTGGGACCAATGAGCAGTTCTTC; j_call: TRBJ2-1; clone_size: few; d_call: -; v_call: TRBV6-4
cdr3_aa: CASRLTGEGSPLHF; cdr3_nt: TGTGCCAGCAGACTGACAGGGGAGGGTTCACCCCTCCACTTT; j_call: TRBJ1-6; clone_size: -; d_call: TRBD1; v_call: TRBV28
cdr3_aa: CASSLGERTSAGADTQYF; cdr3_nt: TGCGCCAGCAGCTTGGGCGAGCGGACTAGCGCGGGCGCAGATACGCAGTATTTT; j_call: TRBJ2-3; clone_size: -; d_call: TRBD2; v_call: TRBV5-1
cdr3_aa: CASRELSGTEQFF; cdr3_nt: TGTGCCAGCAGAGAACTCAGCGGGACAGAGCAGTTCTTC; j_call: TRBJ2-1; clone_size: -; d_call: -; v_call: TRBV27
cdr3_aa: CASSLGGGAGNTIYF; cdr3_nt: TGTGCCAGCAGTTTGGGGGGGGGAGCTGGAAACACCATATATTTT; j_call: TRBJ1-3; clone_size: few; d_call: -; v_call: TRBV27
cdr3_aa: CSVGFGGLMRNEQFF; cdr3_nt: TGCAGCGTTGGCTTCGGGGGGTTAATGAGGAATGAGCAGTTCTTC; j_call: TRBJ2-1; clone_size: -; d_call: TRBD2; v_call: TRBV29-1
cdr3_aa: CASSIAVDGEQFF; cdr3_nt: TGTGCCAGTAGTATAGCGGTAGATGGCGAGCAGTTCTTC; j_call: TRBJ2-1; clone_size: -; d_call: -; v_call: TRBV19
cdr3_aa: CASSLTGTSAVVTQYF; cdr3_nt: TGTGCCAGCAGTCTAACCGGGACTAGCGCCGTCGTTACGCAGTATTTT; j_call: TRBJ2-3; clone_size: -; d_call: TRBD2; v_call: TRBV28
cdr3_aa: CAISEGAMNTEAFF; cdr3_nt: TGTGCCATCAGTGAGGGAGCCATGAACACTGAAGCTTTCTTT; j_call: TRBJ1-1; clone_size: -; d_call: -; v_call: TRBV10-3
cdr3_aa: CASSYSDGKPNYGYTF; cdr3_nt: TGTGCCAGCAGTTACTCGGACGGGAAACCTAACTATGGCTACACCTTC; j_call: TRBJ1-2; clone_size: few; d_call: -; v_call: TRBV6-5
cdr3_aa: CSARPGVGEQFF; cdr3_nt: TGCAGTGCTAGACCGGGGGTCGGAGAGCAGTTCTTC; j_call: TRBJ2-1; clone_size: -; d_call: -; v_call: TRBV20-1
cdr3_aa: CAISHTGGGETQYF; cdr3_nt: TGTGCCATCAGTCACACAGGGGGCGGAGAGACCCAGTACTTC; j_call: TRBJ2-5; clone_size: -; d_call: TRBD1; v_call: TRBV10-3
cdr3_aa: CASSSGQGFTEAFF; cdr3_nt: TGTGCCAGCAGCTCCGGACAGGGTTTCACTGAAGCTTTCTTT; j_call: TRBJ1-1; clone_size: -; d_call: TRBD1; v_call: TRBV11-2
cdr3_aa: CASTLGPSSYNSPLHF; cdr3_nt: TGTGCCAGCACCCTTGGCCCGAGCTCCTATAATTCACCCCTCCACTTT; j_call: TRBJ1-6; clone_size: -; d_call: -; v_call: TRBV6-1
cdr3_aa: CASSLEGLLPNYGYTF; cdr3_nt: TGTGCCAGCAGCTTGGAAGGGCTACTACCTAACTATGGCTACACCTTC; j_call: TRBJ1-2; clone_size: few; d_call: -; v_call: TRBV5-6
cdr3_aa: CASSLDLNRESSYNSPLHF; cdr3_nt: TGTGCCAGCAGCTTAGACCTAAACAGGGAGAGCTCCTATAATTCACCCCTCCACTTT; j_call: TRBJ1-6; clone_size: medium-sized; d_call: -; v_call: TRBV7-8